The 17 T cell receptor beta chains below come from one sample, sequenced in a study of cytomegalovirus exposure and HLA in healthy donors. With 60 Vbeta and 13 Jbeta primers, the PCR was carried out. Assay: immunoSEQ multiplex PCR; the TCRdb copy retains only in-frame clones and omits some. Seen here are 220,000 or so clones, more than 60% observed once, and the top ten hold approximately 1.9%. The source material was PBMCs. The receptors shown here come from a woman younger than 45 in good health and CMV-seronegative.

The chain couples TRBV5-4 to TRBJ2-5; 11 nucleotides match TRBD1. The last part of the DNA fits TRBJ2-7 better; the J call may be wrong. The CDR3 consists of 14 residues. Germline CDR1 and CDR2: SGHNT and YYREEE (reference sequence). CDR3 residues: CASSTDRGQNEQYF. The DNA for the CDR3 is TGTGCCAGCAGCACGGACAGGGGGCAGAACGAGCAGTACTTC.

This chain connects TRBV15 to TRBJ2-1; TRBD2 agrees at 9 bases. The CDR3 covers 14 residues. The V and J ends lost 4 bases and 4 bases, in that order; junction bases with no gene match: 2. CDR1 and CDR2 from the germline V gene are LNHNV and YYDKDF (reference sequence). The CDR3 DNA reads TGTGCCACCAGCACAACTAGCGGGTACAATGAGCAGTTCTTC. It specifies CATSTTSGYNEQFF.

V is TRBV19 and J is TRBJ2-7; the D gene is possibly TRBD2 (6 bases). This CDR3 has 15 amino acids. Between the trimmed V and J ends, which lost 1 base and 2 bases, there was a span of 12 bases. The V gene's germline CDR1 is LNHDA and CDR2 SQIVND (reference sequence). CDR3 region: CASSIGGESAYEQYF. CDR3 DNA sequence: TGTGCCAGTAGTATAGGGGGGGAGAGCGCCTACGAGCAGTACTTC. Supplemented by reference TRBV19 and TRBJ2-7, the full variable domain reads DGGITQSPKYLFRKEGQNVTLSCEQNLNHDAMYWYRQDPGQGLRLIYYSQIVNDFQKGDIAEGYSVSREKKESFPLTVTSAQKNPTAFYLCASSIGGESAYEQYFGPGTRLTVT.

The rearrangement joins TRBV4-1 to TRBJ1-1; TRBD1 is a possible D gene (6 bases). The CDR3 runs 15 residues. In germline, CDR1 is MGHRA, CDR2 YSYEKL. Trimming took 0 bases from V and 11 from J, leaving 19 bases between them. This chain's CDR3 is CASSQDLGAGVHAFF. CDR3 sequence (DNA): TGCGCCAGCAGCCAAGATCTTGGGGCAGGGGTGCATGCTTTCTTT.

The CDR3 loop is CASSPRTSADTQYF. In DNA, the CDR3 is TGCGCCAGCAGCCCCAGGACTAGCGCAGATACGCAGTATTTT. This chain uses TRBV5-1 with TRBJ2-3; 9 positions agree with TRBD2. The CDR3 spans 14 residues. Trimming at V came to 4 bases and at J to 4 bases, leaving 4 bases not matched to a gene. Germline CDR1 is SGHRS and CDR2 is YFSETQ.

This clone was picked up a small number of times. The chain carries TRBV27 and TRBJ1-2, with 7 nucleotides matching TRBD1. Germline V lookup: CDR1 MNHEY, CDR2 SMNVEV (reference sequence). This CDR3 comprises 14 residues. V was clipped by 5 bases and J by 4 bases; unmatched bases: 7. The DNA of the CDR3 is TGTGCCAGCAGTCGGCAGGGGGATGGCTATGGCTACACCTTC. This gives the protein CASSRQGDGYGYTF.

The CDR3 coding sequence is TGTGCCAGCAGCTTCACAGGGGAGAGTAGAAACACCATATATTTT. This translates into CASSFTGESRNTIYF. The gene calls are TRBV7-2 and TRBJ1-3; 7 bases line up with TRBD1. Germline loops: CDR1 SGHTA, CDR2 FQGNSA. J lost 5 bases, V lost 3 bases, and 7 bases had no gene match. CDR3 size: 15 residues.

The chain joins TRBV10-1 to TRBJ1-1, with a tentative D call TRBD1 (5 bases). Trimming removed 11 bases from V and 3 bases from J, with 28 bases in between. The CDR3 loop spans 17 amino acids. The germline CDR1 and CDR2 sequences are WNHNN and SYGVQD (reference sequence). The CDR3, as DNA: TGCGCCGCCAGCACTCCGGGGAGGGGAGACTCCGACACTGAAGCTTTCTTT. Translated: CAASTPGRGDSDTEAFF.

The V and J genes are TRBV28 and TRBJ1-1; TRBD1 is a possible D gene (6 bases). Between the trimmed V and J ends, which lost 6 bases and 5 bases, there was a span of 13 bases. The CDR3 sequence is 13 residues long. Germline V gene lookup returns CDR1 MDHEN and CDR2 SYDVKM. In DNA form, the CDR3 reads TGTGCCAGCAGCTTGGGGGCGTATACTGAAGCTTTCTTT. Protein: CASSLGAYTEAFF.

This clone came up a few times. V is TRBV2 and J is TRBJ1-4; TRBD1 aligns across 10 bases. The CDR3 extends over 14 amino acids. Trimming took 5 bases from V and 8 from J; bases not matched to a gene: 5. Looked up from germline, CDR1 is SNHLY and CDR2 is FYNNEI. Written as DNA, the CDR3 is TGTGCCAGCAGTCCGGGACAGGGGTGGGAAAAACTGTTTTTT. Protein: CASSPGQGWEKLFF.

CDR3 residues: CASSVGRDNNSPLHF. CDR3 coding DNA: TGTGCCAGCAGCGTAGGTCGAGATAATAATTCACCCCTCCACTTT. The V and J genes are TRBV9 and TRBJ1-6; D is undetermined. Germline CDR1 is SGDLS and CDR2 is YYNGEE. The CDR3 has 15 amino acids. Deletions cut 0 bases from V and 5 bases from J, with 9 bases between.

The chain recombines TRBV5-4 with TRBJ1-4; the D gene is possibly TRBD1 (5 bases). CDR1 SGHNT and CDR2 YYREEE come from the germline V gene (reference sequence). This CDR3 contains 17 residues. The germline V and J ends were trimmed by 4 bases and 5 bases, with 21 bases remaining between them. The CDR3 region has the DNA TGTGCCAGCAGCCTTACCCTCGGGGGGGTGGAAAATGAAAAACTGTTTTTT. It yields the protein CASSLTLGGVENEKLFF.

The V and J genes are TRBV15 and TRBJ2-5, with TRBD1 matching 7 bases. Per germline, CDR1 LNHNV and CDR2 YYDKDF (reference sequence). The CDR3 extends over 12 amino acids. V gave up 9 bases and J gave up 3 bases; unmatched junction bases: 4. CDR3 bases: TGTGCCACTAACACAGGGGAAGAGACCCAGTACTTC. Translation: CATNTGEETQYF. Drawing the rest from reference TRBV15 and TRBJ2-5, the complete variable domain is DAMVIQNPRYQVTQFGKPVTLSCSQTLNHNVMYWYQQKSSQAPKLLFHYYDKDFNNEADTPDNFQSRRPNTSFCFLDIRSPGLGDTAMYLCATNTGEETQYFGPGTRLLVL.

This chain links TRBV10-2 with TRBJ2-2; no reliable D call. CDR1 is WSHSY, CDR2 SAAADI, per germline. CDR3 length: 16 amino acids. V lost 3 bases and J lost 0, with 11 bases in between. CDR3 DNA: TGCGCCAGCAGTGACCCCGAGTACTCGAACACCGGGGAGCTGTTTTTT. Protein product: CASSDPEYSNTGELFF.

On this clone: One junction end disagrees with the germline gene, perhaps due to a read error. This chain joins TRBV7-9 and TRBJ2-1; TRBD2 matches at 11 bases. Germline assignment: CDR1 SEHNR and CDR2 FQNEAQ (reference sequence). CDR3 length equals 14 residues. The CDR3 protein is CSSKGLAVYNEQFF. The CDR3 nucleotides are TGTTCCAGCAAGGGACTAGCGGTTTACAATGAGCAGTTCTTC. Full variable domain (missing parts from reference TRBV7-9 and TRBJ2-1): DTGVSQNPRHKITKRGQNVTFRCDPISEHNRLYWYRQTLGQGPEFLTYFQNEAQLEKSRLLSDRFSAERPKGSFSTLEIQRTEQGDSAMYLCSSKGLAVYNEQFFGPGTRLTVL.

In this sample, this clone turned up a few times. The gene calls are TRBV18 and TRBJ1-4, with D uncertain. The CDR3 length is 14 residues. V gave up 6 bases and J gave up 3 bases, with 11 bases separating them. CDR1 KGHSH and CDR2 LQKENI come from the germline V gene. The CDR3 DNA reads as TGTGCCAGCTCCCGAGAGTACCCTAATGAAAAACTGTTTTTT. Its protein is CASSREYPNEKLFF.

DNA of the CDR3: TGTGCCTGGCGGGACAGGGGGGCCAACGTCCTGACTTTC. It encodes CAWRDRGANVLTF. The rearrangement uses TRBV30 and TRBJ2-6; 8 bases agree with TRBD1. CDR1 and CDR2 from the germline V gene are GTSNPN and SVGIG (reference sequence). This CDR3 comprises 13 residues. The V segment lost 5 bases and the J segment 4 bases; nucleotides outside the gene matches: 1.